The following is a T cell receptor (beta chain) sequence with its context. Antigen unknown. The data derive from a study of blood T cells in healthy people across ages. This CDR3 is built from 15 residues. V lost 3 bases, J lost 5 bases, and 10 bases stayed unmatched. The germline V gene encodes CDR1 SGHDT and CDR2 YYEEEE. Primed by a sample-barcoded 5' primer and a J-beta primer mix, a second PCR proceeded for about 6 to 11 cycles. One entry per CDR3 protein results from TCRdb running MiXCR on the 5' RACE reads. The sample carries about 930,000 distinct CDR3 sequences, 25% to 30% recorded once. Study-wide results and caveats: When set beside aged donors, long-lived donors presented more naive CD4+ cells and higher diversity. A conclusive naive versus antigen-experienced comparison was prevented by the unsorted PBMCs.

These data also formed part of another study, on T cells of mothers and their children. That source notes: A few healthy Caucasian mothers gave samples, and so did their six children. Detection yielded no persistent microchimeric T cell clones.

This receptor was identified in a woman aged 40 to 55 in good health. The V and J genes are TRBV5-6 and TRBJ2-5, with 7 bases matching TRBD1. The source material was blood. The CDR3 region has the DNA TGTGCCAGCAGCTCCCTAGAAGGGGGCAGGGAGACCCAGTACTTC. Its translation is CASSSLEGGRETQYF.